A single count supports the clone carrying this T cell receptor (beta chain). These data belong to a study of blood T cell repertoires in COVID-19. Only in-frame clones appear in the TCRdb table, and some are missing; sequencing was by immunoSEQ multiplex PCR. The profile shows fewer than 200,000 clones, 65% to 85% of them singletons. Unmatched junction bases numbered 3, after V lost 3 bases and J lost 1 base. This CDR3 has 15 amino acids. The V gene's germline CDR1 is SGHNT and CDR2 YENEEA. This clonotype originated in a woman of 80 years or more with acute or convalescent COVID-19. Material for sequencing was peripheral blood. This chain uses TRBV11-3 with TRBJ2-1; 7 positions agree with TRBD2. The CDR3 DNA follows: TGTGCCAGCAGCTTGGGGGGGTTGTCCTACAATGAGCAGTTCTTC. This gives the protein CASSLGGLSYNEQFF.